The 28 T cell receptor beta chains below were found in one sample sequenced in a study of identical twins (dated by TCRdb to the mid-2010s). Preparation of the library involved 5' RACE. The sequencer listed for this sample is Illumina HiSeq 2000. TCRdb trimmed the raw reads at Q25, called clones with MiXCR and kept productive beta chains. A single entry per CDR3 protein holds the most common genes and DNA from its merged rows. The sample table lists some 500,000 distinct CDR3 sequences, just under 10% of them with a count of one. Around 3% of the sample is in the top ten clones. The data also belong to a second study, concerning yellow fever vaccine responses in identical twins.

Input material: PBMCs. The receptor source for this set is a young woman in good health.

This clonotype was observed once. V gene TRBV30 combines with J gene TRBJ2-3; D assignment may be TRBD1 or TRBD2 (5 bases each). The CDR3 has 14 amino acids. The V end was cut by 1 base, the J end by 5 bases, with 13 bases between. Germline V gene data show CDR1 as GTSNPN and CDR2 as SVGIG (reference sequence). CDR3 region: CAWSDGQGRDTQYF. The CDR3 bases are TGTGCCTGGAGTGACGGGCAGGGACGAGATACGCAGTATTTT. The whole variable domain, filled in from reference TRBV30 and TRBJ2-3, reads SQTIHQWPATLVQPVGSPLSLECTVEGTSNPNLYWYRQAAGRGLQLLFYSVGIGQISSEVPQNLSASRPQDRQFILSSKKLLLSDSGFYLCAWSDGQGRDTQYFGPGTRLTVL.

The table lists this clonotype with many counts. The V gene is TRBV10-2, the J gene TRBJ2-1, with no clear D. This CDR3 has 13 amino acids. V gave up 6 bases and J gave up 8 bases, with 14 bases separating them. From germline, CDR1 is WSHSY and CDR2 SAAADI. The CDR3 DNA reads as TGCGCCAGCAGCTCCCCAGGAAGCGATGAGCAGTTCTTC. This encodes CASSSPGSDEQFF.

DNA for the CDR3: TGTGCCACCAGGCAGGGCCTCACAGATACGCAGTATTTT. Translating it yields CATRQGLTDTQYF. This sequence joins TRBV24-1 and TRBJ2-3; D may be TRBD1 (5 bases). Trimming took off 7 bases at V and 2 bases at J, with 9 bases between the two ends. This CDR3 contains 13 residues. Germline lookup yields CDR1 KGHDR and CDR2 SFDVKD.

This clonotype was found many times. The gene calls are TRBV2 and TRBJ2-1, with 9 bases matching TRBD2. This CDR3 is 15 amino acids long. Losses at the gene ends were 2 bases for V and 9 bases for J; bases not matched to a gene: 8. Germline CDR1 reads SNHLY; CDR2 reads FYNNEI. The CDR3, as DNA: TGTGCCAGCAGTGAAAGGCTAGCGGGATTCGGTGAGCAGTTCTTC. It is translated as CASSERLAGFGEQFF.

This clonotype was found many times. The chain joins TRBV7-9 to TRBJ1-5; 7 nucleotides align to TRBD1. The V gene end was trimmed by 5 bases and the J gene end by 6 bases; junction bases not matched to a gene: 10. Germline V gives CDR1 SEHNR, CDR2 FQNEAQ (reference sequence). This CDR3 is built from 15 residues. CDR3 residues: CASSDGQVIGQPQHF. As DNA, the CDR3 is TGTGCCAGCAGCGACGGACAGGTTATCGGTCAGCCCCAGCATTTT.

Concerning this clonotype itself: A much larger clonotype is one base distant, so this may be a read error. The chain uses TRBV10-2 and TRBJ2-2; TRBD1 matches 10 bases. This CDR3 region has 15 residues. Germline CDR1 reads WSHSY; CDR2 reads SAAADI. V lost 8 bases and J lost 6; bases outside the gene matches: 9. Written as DNA, the CDR3 is TGCGCCAGCGGATCCGGGACAGGGGAAGCCGGGGAGCTGTTTTTT. Translation: CASGSGTGEAGELFF.

There are a few counts of this clonotype. This sequence joins TRBV12-3 or TRBV12-4 and TRBJ2-3; 8 bases are shared with TRBD1. V was clipped by 1 base and J by 0 bases; unmatched bases: 6. The CDR3 sequence is 17 residues long. CDR3 in DNA: TGTGCCAGCAGTTTAGAGGGCAGGGGGCGAAGCACAGATACGCAGTATTTT. Protein sequence: CASSLEGRGRSTDTQYF.

This clonotype was seen a single time. The chain has TRBV28 and TRBJ2-7; maybe TRBD1 (5 bases). The CDR3 extends over 15 amino acids. Germline CDR1 reads MDHEN; CDR2 reads SYDVKM. V was trimmed by 2 bases and J by 6 bases, leaving 17 bases between them. The CDR3 protein is CASSLASGFTSEQYF. In nucleotides, the CDR3 is TGTGCCAGCAGTTTAGCCTCAGGGTTCACCTCCGAGCAGTACTTC.

At least ten counts were recorded for this clonotype. The rearrangement joins TRBV4-2 to TRBJ2-2; 13 nucleotides match TRBD2. The ends lost 2 bases at V and 6 bases at J; junction bases unmatched: 6. The CDR3 is made up of 17 amino acids. Germline CDR1 and CDR2: LGHNA and YNFKEQ. The CDR3 loop is CASSQLTSGGAAGELFF. The DNA of the CDR3 is TGTGCCAGCAGCCAACTCACTAGCGGGGGGGCGGCCGGGGAGCTGTTTTTT.

The genes are TRBV9 and TRBJ2-5, with TRBD2 identical over 15 bases. CDR3 size: 17 residues. The trim removed 3 bases at V and 5 bases at J, leaving 8 bases unmatched. The germline V gene has CDR1 SGDLS and CDR2 YYNGEE. This CDR3 is CASSDGTSGRPHETQYF. The CDR3 bases are TGTGCCAGCAGCGACGGGACTAGCGGGAGGCCTCACGAGACCCAGTACTTC. Full variable domain (missing parts from reference TRBV9 and TRBJ2-5): DSGVTQTPKHLITATGQRVTLRCSPRSGDLSVYWYQQSLDQGLQFLIQYYNGEERAKGNILERFSAQQFPDLHSELNLSSLELGDSALYFCASSDGTSGRPHETQYFGPGTRLLVL.

This clonotype was observed at least ten times. This sequence joins TRBV27 and TRBJ2-5; D is undetermined. This CDR3 region has 15 residues. The V gene's germline CDR1 is MNHEY and CDR2 SMNVEV (reference sequence). Deletions cut 6 bases from V and 5 bases from J, with 19 bases between. The CDR3 spells CASSYLILEEETQYF. Written as DNA, the CDR3 is TGTGCCAGCAGCTACCTGATCCTAGAAGAGGAGACCCAGTACTTC.

The chain joins TRBV29-1 to TRBJ1-6, with D unresolved. The CDR3 length is 14 residues. Trimming cost V 5 bases and J 4 bases, with 12 bases left between them. CDR1 and CDR2 from the germline V gene are SQVTM and ANQGSEA. Here the CDR3 reads CSVMGGGYNSPLHF. Written as DNA, the CDR3 is TGCAGCGTTATGGGCGGAGGGTATAATTCACCCCTCCACTTT.

This clonotype occurred many times. V gene TRBV4-1 combines with J gene TRBJ2-7; D not certain. CDR1 and CDR2 (germline): MGHRA, YSYEKL. The ends were cut back, 1 base at V and 4 bases at J, with 8 bases in the middle. This CDR3 contains 13 residues. Written as DNA, the CDR3 is TGCGCCAGCAGCCAAGTTCCTCCTTACGAGCAGTACTTC. This translates into CASSQVPPYEQYF.

This clonotype has ten or more counts. This rearrangement joins TRBV5-6 to TRBJ1-2, with 10 bases that match TRBD1. With 4 bases clipped from V and 5 bases from J, the junction kept 8 bases outside the gene matches. The CDR3 length is 15 residues. Per germline, CDR1 SGHDT and CDR2 YYEEEE. The CDR3 region has the DNA TGTGCCAGCAGCCTCGACAGGGGGCGGGGGTATGGCTACACCTTC. Its protein is CASSLDRGRGYGYTF.

This clonotype was counted many times. The J gene is TRBJ2-7, the V gene TRBV10-3; D might be TRBD1 (6 bases). Germline V gene data show CDR1 as ENHRY and CDR2 as SYGVKD. CDR3 size: 15 residues. The ends were cut back, 2 bases at V and 0 bases at J, with 11 bases in the middle. This CDR3 is CAISEGQGISYEQYF. Written as DNA, the CDR3 is TGTGCCATCAGTGAGGGTCAGGGGATCTCCTACGAGCAGTACTTC.

This clonotype has just a few counts. CDR3 bases: TGCAGTCTCCGGGGTAGCTCCTACGAGCAGTACTTC. Its protein is CSLRGSSYEQYF. V and J are TRBV20-1 and TRBJ2-7, with D possibly matching TRBD2 (5 bases). This CDR3 region has 12 residues. Germline assignment: CDR1 DFQATT and CDR2 SNEGSKA (reference sequence). V gave up 8 bases and J gave up 0 bases, with 11 bases separating them.

This clonotype was observed at least ten times. The gene calls are TRBV12-3 or TRBV12-4 and TRBJ2-5; TRBD2 aligns across 11 bases. The CDR3 covers 14 residues. J lost 6 bases, V lost 7 bases, and 7 bases had no gene match. The CDR3 sequence is CASTLAGGPQTQYF. CDR3 DNA: TGTGCCAGCACATTAGCGGGAGGGCCACAGACCCAGTACTTC.

Only a few counts were recorded for this clonotype. The chain has TRBV11-2 and TRBJ2-2; D may match TRBD1 or TRBD2 (5 bases each). The germline CDR1 and CDR2 sequences are SGHAT and FQNNGV. The CDR3 runs 18 residues. The germline V and J ends were trimmed by 0 bases and 0 bases, with 14 bases remaining between them. CDR3 DNA: TGTGCCAGCAGCTTAGACTCCCCGGGACGCTCGAACACCGGGGAGCTGTTTTTT. This translates into CASSLDSPGRSNTGELFF.

This clonotype was picked up a small number of times. The chain joins TRBV7-2 to TRBJ2-2; D might be TRBD1 (8 bases). There are 22 residues in the CDR3. V lost 3 bases and J 2 bases, leaving 31 bases between the germline ends. Per the germline V gene, CDR1 is SGHTA and CDR2 is FQGNSA. CDR3 bases: TGTGCCAGCAGCTTCCTGACAGGGGCGGACCTCAGCGGGGCTGGCAACACCGGGGAGCTGTTTTTT. The encoded protein is CASSFLTGADLSGAGNTGELFF.

This clonotype was seen more than once but under ten times. The chain recombines TRBV19 with TRBJ2-3; no reliable D call. Per germline, CDR1 LNHDA and CDR2 SQIVND (reference sequence). This CDR3 is built from 12 residues. Trimming stripped 3 bases from V and 5 bases from J, with 6 bases between. CDR3 DNA sequence: TGTGCCAGTAGTATCGGTGAAGATACGCAGTATTTT. As protein: CASSIGEDTQYF.

The chain has TRBV2 and TRBJ2-1; D remains unclear. Trimming took 8 bases from V and 3 from J, leaving 5 bases between them. The CDR3 covers 11 residues. Germline loops: CDR1 SNHLY, CDR2 FYNNEI. The CDR3 DNA is TGTGCCAGCGTGGACTACAATGAGCAGTTCTTC. Its translation is CASVDYNEQFF. The full variable domain, rest sourced from reference TRBV2 and TRBJ2-1, is EPEVTQTPSHQVTQMGQEVILRCVPISNHLYFYWYRQILGQKVEFLVSFYNNEISEKSEIFDDQFSVERPDGSNFTLKIRSTKLEDSAMYFCASVDYNEQFFGPGTRLTVL.

This clonotype was recorded a few times. This chain links TRBV6-2 or TRBV6-3 with TRBJ2-5; the D gene is possibly TRBD2 (6 bases). V was cut by 8 bases and J by 4 bases, with 17 bases left in between. From germline, CDR1 is MNHEY and CDR2 SVGEGT. The CDR3 extends over 14 amino acids. CDR3 DNA sequence: TGTGCCAGCCTTGGGGGAGGAAGTCGAGAGACCCAGTACTTC. The encoded protein is CASLGGGSRETQYF.

The V and J genes are TRBV7-9 and TRBJ2-1, with no clear D. V dropped 5 bases and J dropped 0 bases, with 8 bases sitting between them. The V gene's germline CDR1 is SEHNR and CDR2 FQNEAQ (reference sequence). The CDR3 spans 14 residues. The CDR3, as DNA: TGTGCCAGCAGCCACCAGAGCTCCTACAATGAGCAGTTCTTC. It is translated as CASSHQSSYNEQFF.

This clonotype was detected ten times or more. The chain uses TRBV7-9 and TRBJ2-1; 10 nucleotides line up with TRBD2. CDR3 length: 15 residues. Trimming removed 5 bases from V and 4 bases from J; junction bases left unmatched: 5. Germline V gives CDR1 SEHNR, CDR2 FQNEAQ (reference sequence). For the CDR3, the DNA is TGTGCCAGCAGCCCCCAAGCGGGGGGGTACAATGAGCAGTTCTTC. It translates to CASSPQAGGYNEQFF.

The chain combines TRBV20-1 with TRBJ2-7, with D perhaps assigned TRBD1 or TRBD2 (6 bases each). CDR1 DFQATT and CDR2 SNEGSKA come from the germline V gene (reference sequence). V was pared by 5 bases and J by 7 bases, with 21 bases between. This CDR3 spans 14 amino acids. CDR3 coding DNA: TGCAGTGCTGTCCATGCGACAGGTGGGACTGAGCAGTACTTC. Its protein product is CSAVHATGGTEQYF.

This clonotype turned up a few times. The J gene is TRBJ2-7, the V gene TRBV7-9; 10 bases are shared with TRBD1. CDR3 length: 16 residues. CDR1 and CDR2 (germline): SEHNR, FQNEAQ (reference sequence). V trimming: 4 bases; J trimming: 5 bases; junction bases outside the gene matches: 11. As DNA, the CDR3 is TGTGCCAGCAGCTCCACCGGGACAGGGGTTGTCCACGAGCAGTACTTC. Residues: CASSSTGTGVVHEQYF.

This clonotype was picked up many times. The gene calls are TRBV24-1 and TRBJ2-3; TRBD1 aligns across 9 bases. This CDR3 has 13 residues. Germline V gives CDR1 KGHDR, CDR2 SFDVKD. Trimming removed 9 bases from V and 7 bases from J; junction bases left unmatched: 7. The CDR3 sequence: CATSTGGVNTQYF. CDR3 in DNA: TGTGCCACCTCTACAGGGGGCGTAAATACGCAGTATTTT.

A few counts support this clonotype. The J gene is TRBJ2-1, the V gene TRBV5-5; TRBD1 matches 9 bases. The CDR3 runs 16 residues. V trimming: 4 bases; J trimming: 7 bases; junction bases outside the gene matches: 12. Per germline, CDR1 SGHKS and CDR2 YYEKEE (reference sequence). The CDR3 DNA is TGTGCCAGCAGCGTTCTATCCGGGACAGGGTTGAATGAGCAGTTCTTC. Translated, it gives CASSVLSGTGLNEQFF.